A selection of T cell receptor beta chains follows, all from one sample in a study of CD8 T cells in ankylosing spondylitis. TCRdb fed the 5' RACE reads into MiXCR, producing one record per CDR3 protein. The repertoire includes 350,000 to 550,000 distinct CDR3 sequences, roughly a quarter of them detected once, and about 0.89% sits in the top ten. The sample consisted of blood, either unsorted or a sorted T cell fraction (not recorded which). These receptors came from a male donor with ankylosing spondylitis. The CDR3 runs from the conserved cysteine through the conserved F or W.

cdr3_aa: CASSLDGSNYGYTF
v_call: TRBV5-1
j_call: TRBJ1-2

cdr3_aa: CASSYGQYRGANQPQHF
v_call: TRBV6-2/TRBV6-3
j_call: TRBJ1-5

cdr3_aa: CASSLGGRWYF
v_call: TRBV7-2
j_call: TRBJ2-3

cdr3_aa: CASSYRTFGPYNEQFF
v_call: TRBV6-2/TRBV6-3
j_call: TRBJ2-1

cdr3_aa: CAISRGTGEAFF
v_call: TRBV24-1
j_call: TRBJ1-1

cdr3_aa: CASNLDIAGGRRETQYF
v_call: TRBV7-2
j_call: TRBJ2-5

cdr3_aa: CATSDLPTSGADTQYF
v_call: TRBV24-1
j_call: TRBJ2-3

cdr3_aa: CASSLEQGLGYTF
v_call: TRBV5-1
j_call: TRBJ1-2

cdr3_aa: CASSLGLLGYEQYF
v_call: TRBV12-3/TRBV12-4
j_call: TRBJ2-7

cdr3_aa: CASSLESVSTDTQYF
v_call: TRBV11-3
j_call: TRBJ2-3

cdr3_aa: CASSLEYSGANVLTF
v_call: TRBV7-8
j_call: TRBJ2-6

cdr3_aa: CASSQEGAGGLTDTQYF
v_call: TRBV4-2
j_call: TRBJ2-3

cdr3_aa: CASSSVGEYQPQHF
v_call: TRBV12-3/TRBV12-4
j_call: TRBJ1-5

cdr3_aa: CASSPLDTGELFF
v_call: TRBV3-1
j_call: TRBJ2-2

cdr3_aa: CSVGTEETQYF
v_call: TRBV29-1
j_call: TRBJ2-5

cdr3_aa: CAWIRVNTEAFF
v_call: TRBV30
j_call: TRBJ1-1

cdr3_aa: CASSEVLQVYGYTF
v_call: TRBV2
j_call: TRBJ1-2

cdr3_aa: CSAGNRVIGNQPQHF
v_call: TRBV20-1
j_call: TRBJ1-5

cdr3_aa: CSVGWGADTEAFF
v_call: TRBV29-1
j_call: TRBJ1-1

cdr3_aa: CASSLVIASNTGELFF
v_call: TRBV5-1
j_call: TRBJ2-2

cdr3_aa: CASSGWGTGSLAFF
v_call: TRBV11-2
j_call: TRBJ1-1

cdr3_aa: CASRLAVNSYEQYF
v_call: TRBV11-2
j_call: TRBJ2-7

cdr3_aa: CASSPGLRYGYTF
v_call: TRBV7-8
j_call: TRBJ1-2

cdr3_aa: CASSLAGGRVPFF
v_call: TRBV12-3/TRBV12-4
j_call: TRBJ2-1

cdr3_aa: CASSSPIEAFF
v_call: TRBV7-9
j_call: TRBJ1-1

cdr3_aa: CASSLARKGLARDIQYF
v_call: TRBV5-6
j_call: TRBJ2-4

cdr3_aa: CASSLSGGATEAFF
v_call: TRBV12-3/TRBV12-4
j_call: TRBJ1-1

cdr3_aa: CSASERTSEQFF
v_call: TRBV20-1
j_call: TRBJ2-1

cdr3_aa: CASSPGTRTFYGYTF
v_call: TRBV5-1
j_call: TRBJ1-2

cdr3_aa: CASSLNVQRANEKLFF
v_call: TRBV18
j_call: TRBJ1-4

cdr3_aa: CASSLVAGSPYNEQFF
v_call: TRBV7-2
j_call: TRBJ2-1

cdr3_aa: CASSLGDRDRGTEAFF
v_call: TRBV5-1
j_call: TRBJ1-1

cdr3_aa: CAIRQTGANTGELFF
v_call: TRBV10-3
j_call: TRBJ2-2

cdr3_aa: CASSQERMNTEAFF
v_call: TRBV3-1
j_call: TRBJ1-1

cdr3_aa: CSPGAGSVYNEQFF
v_call: TRBV20-1
j_call: TRBJ2-1

cdr3_aa: CASSPTGGGETQYF
v_call: TRBV12-3/TRBV12-4
j_call: TRBJ2-5

cdr3_aa: CAIGLAGEGNEQFF
v_call: TRBV10-3
j_call: TRBJ2-1

cdr3_aa: CSAGVGGANYGYTF
v_call: TRBV29-1
j_call: TRBJ1-2

cdr3_aa: CASSLLAGILSTDTQYF
v_call: TRBV7-2
j_call: TRBJ2-3

cdr3_aa: CASRKQGRGRLEKLFF
v_call: TRBV12-3/TRBV12-4
j_call: TRBJ1-4

cdr3_aa: CASSYSHRGNTGELFF
v_call: TRBV6-5
j_call: TRBJ2-2

cdr3_aa: CASSLQGGYNEQFF
v_call: TRBV5-1
j_call: TRBJ2-1

cdr3_aa: CASSEGVEGINYYEQYF
v_call: TRBV6-1
j_call: TRBJ2-7

cdr3_aa: CASSQYLAGGSYEQYF
v_call: TRBV3-1
j_call: TRBJ2-7

cdr3_aa: CSMTSSGSEQFF
v_call: TRBV29-1
j_call: TRBJ2-1

cdr3_aa: CASSLAVGGTDTQYF
v_call: TRBV7-2
j_call: TRBJ2-3

cdr3_aa: CASSLERVLNTEAFF
v_call: TRBV11-2
j_call: TRBJ1-1

cdr3_aa: CASSLGAAGDGYTF
v_call: TRBV5-1
j_call: TRBJ1-2

cdr3_aa: CASSLGSGSRSLFTEAFF
v_call: TRBV7-8
j_call: TRBJ1-1

cdr3_aa: CASRTDTEAFF
v_call: TRBV6-2/TRBV6-3
j_call: TRBJ1-1

cdr3_aa: CASSVGGHTEAFF
v_call: TRBV4-2
j_call: TRBJ1-1

cdr3_aa: CASSDRGGSSYNEQFF
v_call: TRBV12-3/TRBV12-4
j_call: TRBJ2-1

cdr3_aa: CASSLGQGGSSYNEQFF
v_call: TRBV5-1
j_call: TRBJ2-1

cdr3_aa: CASSPTGAPTGELFF
v_call: TRBV5-5
j_call: TRBJ2-2

cdr3_aa: CATSDVAGEGHEQFF
v_call: TRBV24-1
j_call: TRBJ2-1

cdr3_aa: CATSDSDRPSYEQYF
v_call: TRBV24-1
j_call: TRBJ2-7

cdr3_aa: CASSVTSGRTEQFF
v_call: TRBV2
j_call: TRBJ2-1

cdr3_aa: CASSLGDSEAFF
v_call: TRBV7-9
j_call: TRBJ1-1

cdr3_aa: CAISESRDGNTEAFF
v_call: TRBV10-3
j_call: TRBJ1-1